This TCR beta chain was found in a study of cytomegalovirus exposure and HLA in healthy donors. Study results and limitations: In an earlier analysis, in fewer than 700 donors, most V segments appeared productive either ~90% or ~30% of the time.

A multiplex PCR was run with 60 Vbeta primers and 13 Jbeta primers. Generated by immunoSEQ multiplex PCR, the TCRdb table keeps only in-frame clones and is missing some. This sample has about 110,000 clones, with over 75% found just once. Germline assignment: CDR1 MGHRA and CDR2 YSYEKL. The CDR3 is 16 amino acids. V was pared by 7 bases and J by 0 bases, with 3 bases of the junction left unmatched. This clone was seen a handful of times. Its antigen is currently unknown. The sequencing input was PBMCs. This TCR was sampled from a woman aged 30 to 39 in good health and CMV-seropositive. V is TRBV4-1 and J is TRBJ2-3; 14 bases are a match to TRBD2. In nucleotides, the CDR3 is TGCGCCAGCAACCGACTAGCGGGGGGGAGCACAGATACGCAGTATTTT. Translating it yields CASNRLAGGSTDTQYF.